This entry lists 19 T cell receptor beta chains sequenced from one sample in a study of T cells in Graves' hyperthyroidism and ophthalmopathy. TCR beta CDR3 sequences were amplified from RNA transcripts. Researchers ran a first-round RT-PCR on the TCR CDR3 using the HTBI primer set. Using its own MiXCR run on the multiplex PCR reads, TCRdb lists one record per CDR3 protein. Here the sample spans over 350,000 distinct CDR3 sequences, about 15% being singletons. Source material: blood. These receptor sequences come from a man between 18 and 29 years old with Graves' ophthalmopathy.

This clonotype showed up many times. The rearrangement joins TRBV7-2 to TRBJ1-2; D is ambiguous. Germline values: CDR1 SGHTA, CDR2 FQGNSA. V was pared by 6 bases and J by 3 bases, with 8 bases between. The CDR3 length is 12 residues. In DNA form, the CDR3 reads TGTGCCAGCAGTTTTCTAGACTATGGCTACACCTTC. This sequence encodes CASSFLDYGYTF.

The rearrangement joins TRBV5-5 to TRBJ1-4; possibly TRBD1 for D (5 bases). V was pared by 0 bases and J by 10 bases, with 19 bases between. CDR3 size: 16 residues. The V gene's germline CDR1 is SGHKS and CDR2 YYEKEE (reference sequence). CDR3 nucleotides: TGTGCCAGCAGCTTGGCCATACAGGCGGGCACCCGAAAACTGTTTTTT. Its protein product is CASSLAIQAGTRKLFF.

This clonotype was recorded at least ten times. This rearrangement joins TRBV10-2 to TRBJ1-5; D is uncertain. V lost 4 bases and J lost 1, with 5 bases in between. Germline V gene sequence: CDR1 WSHSY, CDR2 SAAADI. The CDR3 sequence is 13 residues long. DNA for the CDR3: TGCGCCAGCAGTGGGCAGAGCAATCAGCCCCAGCATTTT. Its translation is CASSGQSNQPQHF.

A word on this clonotype: Since a much larger clone is just one base distant, this may be a read error. The genes are TRBV5-6 and TRBJ2-7, with D unclear. The J call may not be correct, given that the DNA end is closer to TRBJ2-1. Germline lookup yields CDR1 SGHDT and CDR2 YYEEEE. The CDR3 runs to 12 residues. CDR3 DNA sequence: TGTGCCAGCAGCACCCGGGCCTACGAGCAGTTCTTC. This encodes CASSTRAYEQFF.

In this sample, this clonotype turned up many times. The chain uses TRBV6-2 or TRBV6-3 and TRBJ1-5; no clear D. The CDR3 length is 16 residues. The V and J ends lost 7 bases and 0 bases respectively, with 16 bases between them. The germline CDR1 and CDR2 sequences are MNHEY and SVGEGT. CDR3 region: CASTSSPQYSNQPQHF. For the CDR3, the DNA is TGTGCCAGCACCAGCTCCCCACAGTATAGCAATCAGCCCCAGCATTTT.

This clonotype has only a few counts. The V gene is TRBV12-3 or TRBV12-4, the J gene TRBJ2-2; D possibly uses TRBD1 or TRBD2 (5 bases each). V lost 4 bases and J 4 bases, leaving 16 bases between the germline ends. This CDR3 is 16 amino acids long. The CDR3: CASSWGSRVLTGELFF. The CDR3 DNA follows: TGTGCCAGCAGTTGGGGGTCAAGAGTCCTCACCGGGGAGCTGTTTTTT.

This clonotype was observed a handful of times. A read error is possible here, since a much larger clone lies one base away. V and J are TRBV28 and TRBJ2-3; 11 positions match TRBD2. The CDR3 is made up of 16 amino acids. CDR1 is MDHEN and CDR2 is SYDVKM in the germline V gene. CDR3: CASSFRTSGPTDAQYF. The CDR3 region has the DNA TGTGCCAGCAGTTTTCGGACTAGCGGGCCCACAGATGCGCAGTATTTT.

In this sample, this clonotype turned up many times. The V and J genes are TRBV27 and TRBJ2-7; 10 bases fit TRBD1. The germline V gene encodes CDR1 MNHEY and CDR2 SMNVEV (reference sequence). V lost 6 bases, J lost 2 bases, and 7 bases stayed unmatched. This CDR3 has 15 residues. The CDR3 here is CASSADRGSTYEQYF. In nucleotides, the CDR3 is TGTGCCAGCAGCGCGGACAGGGGGTCCACCTACGAGCAGTACTTC.

The chain joins TRBV19 to TRBJ1-1; tentatively, D is TRBD1 (5 bases). The V and J ends lost 0 bases and 2 bases respectively, with 13 bases between them. The germline gives CDR1 LNHDA, CDR2 SQIVND (reference sequence). The CDR3 sequence is 16 residues long. The CDR3: CASSIDLWTFNTEAFF. The CDR3 coding sequence is TGTGCCAGTAGTATAGATCTATGGACATTCAACACTGAAGCTTTCTTT.

There are a few counts of this clonotype. The chain uses TRBV12-5 and TRBJ2-1; D is unresolved. CDR1 is LGHNT, CDR2 FRNRAP, per germline. There are 15 residues in the CDR3. V lost 5 bases and J lost 1, with 12 bases in between. This CDR3 is CASGPPGSSYNEQFF. DNA for the CDR3: TGTGCTAGTGGTCCCCCCGGGTCTTCCTACAATGAGCAGTTCTTC.

This clonotype was observed a few times. The V gene is TRBV7-3, the J gene TRBJ1-3; D is uncertain. From germline, CDR1 is SGHTA and CDR2 FQGTGA. The germline V and J ends were trimmed by 2 bases and 8 bases, with 10 bases remaining between them. The CDR3 runs 13 residues. The CDR3 loop is CASSLFFGDTIYF. The CDR3 DNA reads TGTGCCAGCAGCTTATTTTTCGGAGACACCATATATTTT.

This clonotype showed up many times. V usage is TRBV5-1 and J usage is TRBJ2-2; TRBD2 agrees at 8 bases. CDR3 length: 16 amino acids. The germline CDR1 and CDR2 sequences are SGHRS and YFSETQ. Trimming removed 4 bases from V and 5 bases from J; junction bases left unmatched: 10. The CDR3 DNA reads as TGCGCCAGCAGCGGAACTAGCGGCGCCATTACCGGGGAGCTGTTTTTT. Residues: CASSGTSGAITGELFF.

The chain carries TRBV15 and TRBJ2-5, with D maybe TRBD2 (5 bases). The germline V and J ends were trimmed by 3 bases and 5 bases, with 10 bases remaining between them. The CDR3 is 13 amino acids. In germline, CDR1 is LNHNV, CDR2 YYDKDF (reference sequence). The CDR3 spells CATSRARRETQYF. As DNA, the CDR3 is TGTGCCACCAGCAGGGCCCGGAGGGAGACCCAGTACTTC. Full variable domain (missing parts from reference TRBV15 and TRBJ2-5): DAMVIQNPRYQVTQFGKPVTLSCSQTLNHNVMYWYQQKSSQAPKLLFHYYDKDFNNEADTPDNFQSRRPNTSFCFLDIRSPGLGDTAMYLCATSRARRETQYFGPGTRLLVL.

This clonotype was seen at least ten times. This chain joins TRBV5-8 and TRBJ1-2; 7 bases line up with TRBD1. J was trimmed by 4 bases and V by 2 bases; bases with no gene match: 2. Germline CDR1 reads SGHTS; CDR2 reads YDEGEE. The CDR3 sequence is 13 residues long. The CDR3 DNA is TGTGCCAGCAGCTTTTCAGGGGGCTATGGCTACACCTTC. It specifies CASSFSGGYGYTF.

This clonotype was counted a few times. This chain joins TRBV19 and TRBJ2-4, with unresolved D. CDR1 is LNHDA and CDR2 is SQIVND in the germline V gene (reference sequence). Trimming pared 3 bases from V and 9 bases from J, leaving 15 bases between. The CDR3 is made up of 14 amino acids. The DNA for the CDR3 is TGTGCCAGTAGTATTCAGAGCGTTCGGGCCATTCAGTACTTC. It is translated as CASSIQSVRAIQYF.

The rearrangement joins TRBV27 to TRBJ2-1, with 8 bases identical to TRBD2. The CDR3 has 14 residues. Per germline, CDR1 MNHEY and CDR2 SMNVEV (reference sequence). The J segment lost 7 bases and the V segment lost 7 bases, leaving 9 bases of the junction unmatched. This chain's CDR3 is CASTTGGPENEQFF. The CDR3 nucleotides read TGTGCCAGCACAACGGGAGGGCCGGAAAATGAGCAGTTCTTC.

The chain has TRBV18 and TRBJ2-5; D gene ambiguous. The germline V and J ends were trimmed by 0 bases and 2 bases, with 7 bases remaining between them. The V gene's germline CDR1 is KGHSH and CDR2 LQKENI. The CDR3 loop spans 14 amino acids. DNA for the CDR3: TGTGCCAGCTCACCACCAGGGATTCAAGAGACCCAGTACTTC. Residues: CASSPPGIQETQYF. Looking up the rest from reference TRBV18 and TRBJ2-5 gives the full variable domain: NAGVMQNPRHLVRRRGQEARLRCSPMKGHSHVYWYRQLPEEGLKFMVYLQKENIIDESGMPKERFSAEFPKEGPSILRIQQVVRGDSAAYFCASSPPGIQETQYFGPGTRLLVL.

This clonotype was counted at least ten times. The chain uses TRBV5-6 and TRBJ1-1; TRBD1 agrees at 11 bases. Germline V gives CDR1 SGHDT, CDR2 YYEEEE. Trimming at V came to 7 bases and at J to 6 bases, leaving 8 bases not matched to a gene. CDR3 length: 14 amino acids. Here the CDR3 DNA reads TGTGCCAGCGGAGTTGGACAGGGGGCCCCTGAAGCTTTCTTT. As protein: CASGVGQGAPEAFF.

The chain recombines TRBV7-9 with TRBJ1-5, with D possibly being TRBD1 (5 bases). Germline CDR1 reads SEHNR; CDR2 reads FQNEAQ (reference sequence). This CDR3 has 14 residues. V gave up 5 bases and J gave up 7 bases, with 15 bases separating them. CDR3 sequence: CASSPTGVDQPQHF. The CDR3 region has the DNA TGTGCCAGCAGCCCCACAGGAGTAGACCAGCCCCAGCATTTT.